These 6 T cell receptor beta chains originate from one sample sequenced in a study of human T cells and chemical hapten exposure. Time point noted: patch test 1, 2 weeks after DPC sensitization. Treatment defined: therapeutic diphenylcyclopropenone sensitization with weekly scalp DPC. TCRdb reprocessed the RACE reads with MiXCR, giving one entry per CDR3 protein. Altogether around 380,000 distinct CDR3 sequences are present, around 5% being singletons, with the ten largest covering approximately 2.5%. The starting material was whole blood, obtained in connection with sensitization to the hapten diphenylcyclopropenone (DPC). These TCRs come from a woman in her fifties or sixties with alopecia areata. Some clones in this sample may be carry-over from other donors' samples.

This clonotype was seen many times. The CDR3 DNA reads as TGCAGCTCCTTGGGAGGAGATACGCAGTATTTT. Its protein is CSSLGGDTQYF. The J gene is TRBJ2-3, the V gene TRBV29-1, with D maybe TRBD2 (6 bases). The ends were cut back, 8 bases at V and 5 bases at J, with 11 bases in the middle. The CDR3 has 11 amino acids. CDR1 is SQVTM and CDR2 is ANQGSEA in the germline V gene.

The CDR3 sequence is CASSSFSERSYNEQFF. CDR3 coding DNA: TGCGCCAGCAGCTCCTTTTCCGAGCGCTCCTACAATGAGCAGTTCTTC. The rearrangement joins TRBV5-1 to TRBJ2-1; no clear D gene. The germline V gene encodes CDR1 SGHRS and CDR2 YFSETQ. The CDR3 has 16 amino acids. V lost 3 bases and J lost 0, with 13 bases in between.

The V gene is TRBV4-2, the J gene TRBJ2-3; D gene unclear. Per germline, CDR1 LGHNA and CDR2 YNFKEQ. The length of the CDR3 is 14 residues. V lost 0 bases and J lost 12, with 16 bases in between. CDR3 sequence reads: CASSQEWAVAAQYF. The CDR3 nucleotides read TGTGCCAGCAGCCAAGAGTGGGCAGTCGCCGCCCAGTATTTT.

Many counts were recorded for this clonotype. V gene TRBV13 combines with J gene TRBJ2-5, with D possibly being TRBD1 or TRBD2 (5 bases each). Trimming removed 3 bases at V and 1 base at J, with 12 bases between. The CDR3 totals 15 residues. The germline V gene encodes CDR1 PRHDT and CDR2 FYEKMQ (reference sequence). The CDR3 loop is CASSFRDVTQETQYF. CDR3 DNA sequence: TGTGCCAGCAGCTTTAGGGACGTTACCCAAGAGACCCAGTACTTC.

This clonotype has a handful of counts. The V gene is TRBV5-5, the J gene TRBJ1-1, with D unresolved. V lost 1 base, J lost 1 base, and 8 bases lay in between. CDR3 length equals 14 residues. Germline V gene sequence: CDR1 SGHKS, CDR2 YYEKEE (reference sequence). This chain's CDR3 is CASSLSVSNTEAFF. The CDR3 nucleotides are TGTGCCAGCAGCTTGTCGGTTTCGAACACTGAAGCTTTCTTT.

The chain carries TRBV5-5 and TRBJ2-5; 14 bases fit TRBD2. Looked up from germline, CDR1 is SGHKS and CDR2 is YYEKEE (reference sequence). CDR3 length: 16 amino acids. V lost 0 bases, J lost 3 bases, and 1 base stayed unmatched. CDR3 in amino acids: CASSLGLAGGEETQYF. CDR3 bases: TGTGCCAGCAGCTTGGGACTAGCGGGAGGGGAAGAGACCCAGTACTTC.